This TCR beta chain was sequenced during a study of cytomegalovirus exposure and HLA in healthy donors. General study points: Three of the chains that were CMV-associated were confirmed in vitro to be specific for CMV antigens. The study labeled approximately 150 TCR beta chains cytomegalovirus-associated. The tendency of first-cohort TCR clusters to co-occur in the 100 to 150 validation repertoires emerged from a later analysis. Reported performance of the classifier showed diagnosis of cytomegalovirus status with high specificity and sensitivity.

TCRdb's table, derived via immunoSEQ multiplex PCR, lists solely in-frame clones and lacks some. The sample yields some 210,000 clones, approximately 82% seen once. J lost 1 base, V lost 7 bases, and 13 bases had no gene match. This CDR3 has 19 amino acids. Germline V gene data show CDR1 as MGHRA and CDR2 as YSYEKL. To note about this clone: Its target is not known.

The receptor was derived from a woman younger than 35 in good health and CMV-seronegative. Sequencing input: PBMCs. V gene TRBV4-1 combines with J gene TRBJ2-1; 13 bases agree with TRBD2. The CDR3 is CASTPIPGLAGPSYNEQFF. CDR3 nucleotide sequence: TGCGCCAGCACCCCAATACCGGGACTAGCGGGACCATCCTACAATGAGCAGTTCTTC.